This is a list of T cell receptor beta chains from one sample in a study of T-cell reconstitution after alpha-beta-depleted transplantation in children. MiXCR was run by TCRdb on the PCR reads, yielding one entry per CDR3 protein. The sample has 250,000 to 350,000 distinct CDR3 sequences, around 25% seen once. The material was PBMCs, mostly from graft donor cells, obtained 180 days after TCRalphabeta/CD19-depleted stem cell transplant. The receptors were gathered from a male patient under 18 who had a stem cell transplant for acute lymphoblastic leukemia, so the T cells may come from the graft donor. Each CDR3 is given with its conserved first and last residue. The order of the fields is V gene, J gene, D gene, clone size, CDR3 DNA, CDR3 protein. The D gene is left open where the match is weak. Expanded clones get a size class; other rows say once, few or many, or leave the size out.

TRBV5-1	TRBJ1-1	-	few	TGCGCCAGCAGCCTCGGGACGGACACTGAAGCTTTCTTT	CASSLGTDTEAFF
TRBV7-6	TRBJ2-5	TRBD2	few	TGTGCCAGCAGCTTAGTTAGCGGGAGAAAGGAGACCCAGTACTTC	CASSLVSGRKETQYF
TRBV12-3/TRBV12-4	TRBJ2-4	-	few	TGTGCCAGCAGTTTATGGGGGGCTGAGGCCAAAAACATTCAGTACTTC	CASSLWGAEAKNIQYF
TRBV6-5	TRBJ2-3	TRBD2	-	TGTGCCAGCAGGTCCGGGACTAGCGGATACACAGATACGCAGTATTTT	CASRSGTSGYTDTQYF
TRBV2	TRBJ1-4	TRBD1	once	TGTGCCAGCAGTGACAGGGGGAAGACTAATGAAAAACTGTTTTTT	CASSDRGKTNEKLFF
TRBV4-1	TRBJ2-5	-	few	TGCGCCAGCAGCCCGATAGGGGGCAGGGGGGGGGAGACCCAGTACTTC	CASSPIGGRGGETQYF
TRBV15	TRBJ1-2	-	once	TGTGCCACCAGCAGAGATGCCCACAGGGCGATTGGCTACACCTTC	CATSRDAHRAIGYTF
TRBV5-5	TRBJ2-2	-	many	TGTGCCAGCATCACGGGGGTGAACACCGGGGAGCTGTTTTTT	CASITGVNTGELFF
TRBV7-9	TRBJ2-1	TRBD2	-	TGTGCCAGCAGGGCCGGGACTAGCGGGATTTATGAGCAGTTCTTC	CASRAGTSGIYEQFF
TRBV10-2	TRBJ2-7	-	-	TGCGCCAGCAAAAAACTCCCAGGCTACGAGCAGTACTTC	CASKKLPGYEQYF
TRBV7-3	TRBJ1-1	-	-	TGTGCCAGCAGCTCCGACCTCCGAACTGAAGCTTTCTTT	CASSSDLRTEAFF
TRBV12-3/TRBV12-4	TRBJ2-5	-	few	TGTGCCAGCAGTCCCCGGGCAGGGTGGGAGACCCAGTACTTC	CASSPRAGWETQYF
TRBV30	TRBJ2-1	-	few	TGTGCCTGGAGTGTCGGTAGAGACAATGAGCAGTTCTTC	CAWSVGRDNEQFF
TRBV4-1	TRBJ1-4	-	-	TGCGCCAGCAGCCGAACAGGGCGGGCTAATGAAAAACTGTTTTTT	CASSRTGRANEKLFF
TRBV7-3	TRBJ2-3	TRBD2	few	TGTGCCAGCAGCTTGGGACTAGCGGGCAGGGGGGATACGCAGTATTTT	CASSLGLAGRGDTQYF
TRBV5-6	TRBJ1-1	TRBD1	-	TGTGCCATCAGCCCCGGGTGGGCGACAGGGGGCACTGAAGCTTTCTTT	CAISPGWATGGTEAFF
TRBV29-1	TRBJ1-1	TRBD1	few	TGCAGCGCCTGGGACAGGAGGCAAGGTGGAGAAGCTTTCTTT	CSAWDRRQGGEAFF
TRBV6-5	TRBJ2-7	-	few	TGTGCCAGCAGTTACGGGGGGCAGTCCTACGAGCAGTACTTC	CASSYGGQSYEQYF
TRBV10-3	TRBJ2-7	-	-	TGTGCCATCAGTGGACCCCCCGGGATGCACGAGCAGTACTTC	CAISGPPGMHEQYF
TRBV20-1	TRBJ2-1	TRBD2	few	TGCAGTGCTAAGGGACTAGCGGTCTACAATGAGCAGTTCTTC	CSAKGLAVYNEQFF
TRBV4-2	TRBJ2-3	TRBD2	-	TGTGCCAGCAGCCAAGAGTTCCGCGGGAGACTCGTAAGTAGGGATACGCAGTATTTT	CASSQEFRGRLVSRDTQYF
TRBV20-1	TRBJ2-1	-	few	TGCAGTGCTAGGACACGAAGGGGTACAGGGGAGCAGTTCTTC	CSARTRRGTGEQFF
TRBV18	TRBJ1-3	-	-	TGTGCCAGCTCACCACCGTACTCTGGAAACACCATATATTTT	CASSPPYSGNTIYF
TRBV7-2	TRBJ2-7	-	few	TGTGCCAGCAGCCCAGGGGAAGCGCTCGAGCAGTACTTC	CASSPGEALEQYF
TRBV19	TRBJ1-1	TRBD1	-	TGTGCCAGTAGCTGGTACAGGGGCACTGAAGCTTTCTTT	CASSWYRGTEAFF
TRBV27	TRBJ2-7	-	few	TGTGCCAGCAGTTTAGTAGTGGAGACAGCCTACGAGCAGTACTTC	CASSLVVETAYEQYF
TRBV5-1	TRBJ2-1	-	-	TGCGCCAGCAGACGGGAGAGCTCCTACAATGAGCAGTTCTTC	CASRRESSYNEQFF
TRBV6-1	TRBJ1-4	-	-	TGTGCCAGCAGTGAATTCCCCGCACGGGAAGCAACTAATGAAAAACTGTTTTTT	CASSEFPAREATNEKLFF